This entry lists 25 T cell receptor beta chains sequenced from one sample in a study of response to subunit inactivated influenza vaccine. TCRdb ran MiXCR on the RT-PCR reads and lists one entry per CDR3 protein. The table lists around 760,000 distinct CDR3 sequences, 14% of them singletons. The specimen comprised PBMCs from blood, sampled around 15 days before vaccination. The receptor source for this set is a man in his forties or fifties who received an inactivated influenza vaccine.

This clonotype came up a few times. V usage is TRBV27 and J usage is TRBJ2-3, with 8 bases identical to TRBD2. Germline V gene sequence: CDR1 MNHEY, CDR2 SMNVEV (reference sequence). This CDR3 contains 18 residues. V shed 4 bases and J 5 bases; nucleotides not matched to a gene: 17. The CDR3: CASSSPLHGTRYGDTQYF. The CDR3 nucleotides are TGTGCCAGCAGTTCCCCCCTCCACGGGACTAGATATGGAGATACGCAGTATTTT.

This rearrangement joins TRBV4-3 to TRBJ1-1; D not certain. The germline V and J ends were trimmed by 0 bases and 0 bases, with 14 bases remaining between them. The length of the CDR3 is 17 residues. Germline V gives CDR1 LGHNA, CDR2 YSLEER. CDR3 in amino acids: CASSQDSNPDVNTEAFF. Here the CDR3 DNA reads TGCGCCAGCAGCCAAGATAGTAATCCCGACGTGAACACTGAAGCTTTCTTT.

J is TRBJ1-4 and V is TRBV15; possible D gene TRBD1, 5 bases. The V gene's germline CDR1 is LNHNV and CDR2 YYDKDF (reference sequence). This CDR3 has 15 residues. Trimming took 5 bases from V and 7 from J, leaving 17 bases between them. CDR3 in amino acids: CATSRQVGPGEKLFF. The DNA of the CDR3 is TGTGCCACCAGCCGTCAGGTGGGGCCGGGTGAAAAACTGTTTTTT.

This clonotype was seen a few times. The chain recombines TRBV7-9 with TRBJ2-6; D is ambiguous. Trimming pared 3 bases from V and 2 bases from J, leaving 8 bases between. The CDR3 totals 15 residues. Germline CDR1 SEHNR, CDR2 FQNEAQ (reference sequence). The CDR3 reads CASSFMGTGANVLTF. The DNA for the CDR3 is TGTGCCAGCAGCTTTATGGGGACTGGGGCCAACGTCCTGACTTTC.

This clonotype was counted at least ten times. CDR3 sequence reads: CSARGQSVGPQHF. The CDR3 bases are TGCAGTGCTAGGGGACAGTCAGTGGGGCCCCAGCATTTT. The J gene is TRBJ1-5, the V gene TRBV20-1; 7 nucleotides align to TRBD1. V shed 3 bases and J 9 bases; nucleotides not matched to a gene: 8. CDR1 and CDR2 (germline): DFQATT, SNEGSKA (reference sequence). There are 13 residues in the CDR3.

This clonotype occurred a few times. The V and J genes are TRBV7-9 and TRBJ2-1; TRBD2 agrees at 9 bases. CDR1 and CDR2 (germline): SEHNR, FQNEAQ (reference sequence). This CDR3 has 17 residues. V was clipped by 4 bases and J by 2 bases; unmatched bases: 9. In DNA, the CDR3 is TGTGCCAGCAGCTCCCAAAGGGTAGCGGGAGCCTACAATGAGCAGTTCTTC. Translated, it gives CASSSQRVAGAYNEQFF.

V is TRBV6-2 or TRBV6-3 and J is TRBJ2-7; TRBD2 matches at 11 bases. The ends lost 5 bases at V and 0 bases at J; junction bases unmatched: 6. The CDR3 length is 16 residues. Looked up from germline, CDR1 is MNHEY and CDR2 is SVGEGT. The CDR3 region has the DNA TGTGCCAGCAGTGATCCGGGACTAGCGGCCTCCTACGAGCAGTACTTC. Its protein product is CASSDPGLAASYEQYF.

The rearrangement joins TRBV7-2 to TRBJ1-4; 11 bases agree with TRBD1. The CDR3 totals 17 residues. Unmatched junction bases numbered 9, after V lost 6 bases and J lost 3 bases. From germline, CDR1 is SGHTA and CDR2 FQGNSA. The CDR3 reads CASSLTGTGGPNEKLFF. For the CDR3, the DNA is TGTGCCAGCAGTTTGACCGGGACAGGGGGGCCTAATGAAAAACTGTTTTTT.

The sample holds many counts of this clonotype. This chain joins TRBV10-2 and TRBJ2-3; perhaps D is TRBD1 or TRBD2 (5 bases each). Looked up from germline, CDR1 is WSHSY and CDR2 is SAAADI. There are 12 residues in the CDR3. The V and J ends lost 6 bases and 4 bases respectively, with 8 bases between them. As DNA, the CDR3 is TGCGCCAGCAGGGGGGTTGCAGATACGCAGTATTTT. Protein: CASRGVADTQYF.

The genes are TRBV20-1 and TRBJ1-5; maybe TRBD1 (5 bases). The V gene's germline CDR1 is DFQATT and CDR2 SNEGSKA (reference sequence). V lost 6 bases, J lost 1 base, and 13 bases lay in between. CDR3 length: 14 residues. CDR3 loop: CSASQGKSNQPQHF. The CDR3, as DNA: TGCAGTGCAAGCCAGGGAAAAAGCAATCAGCCCCAGCATTTT.

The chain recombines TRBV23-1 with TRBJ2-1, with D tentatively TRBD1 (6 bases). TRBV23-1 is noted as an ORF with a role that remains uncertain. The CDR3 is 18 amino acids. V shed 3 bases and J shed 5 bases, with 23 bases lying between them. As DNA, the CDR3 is TGCGCCAGCAGTCATCAGGCTTCAGGGGCACTCCGGGACAATGAGCAGTTCTTC. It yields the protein CASSHQASGALRDNEQFF.

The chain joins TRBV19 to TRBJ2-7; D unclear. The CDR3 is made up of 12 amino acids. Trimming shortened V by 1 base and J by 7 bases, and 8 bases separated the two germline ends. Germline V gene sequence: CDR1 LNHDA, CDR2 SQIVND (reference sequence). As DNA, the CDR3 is TGTGCCAGTAGTATAGGAGGAAAGGAGCAGTACTTC. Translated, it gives CASSIGGKEQYF.

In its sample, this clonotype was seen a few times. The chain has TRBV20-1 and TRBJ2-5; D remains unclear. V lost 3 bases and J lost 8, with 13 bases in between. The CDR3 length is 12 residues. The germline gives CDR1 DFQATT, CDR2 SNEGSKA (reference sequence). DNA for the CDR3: TGCAGTGCTAGGACCCCGGCGGATACCCAGTACTTC. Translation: CSARTPADTQYF.

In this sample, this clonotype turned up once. CDR3 protein: CASTFHGSNEQYF. The DNA of the CDR3 is TGTGCCAGCACCTTCCACGGGTCGAACGAGCAGTACTTC. The chain recombines TRBV12-3 or TRBV12-4 with TRBJ2-7; no firm D call. CDR3 length: 13 amino acids. The V gene lost 7 bases and the J gene lost 5 bases, with 15 bases spanning the gap.

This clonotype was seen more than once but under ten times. The CDR3: CASSYSPYKTGTYEQYF. The CDR3 DNA sequence: TGTGCCAGCAGTTACTCTCCATACAAGACGGGGACCTACGAGCAGTACTTC. This rearrangement joins TRBV6-5 to TRBJ2-7, with D perhaps TRBD2 (5 bases). Per the germline V gene, CDR1 is MNHEY and CDR2 is SVGAGI. V was pared by 0 bases and J by 2 bases, with 17 bases between. The length of the CDR3 is 17 residues.

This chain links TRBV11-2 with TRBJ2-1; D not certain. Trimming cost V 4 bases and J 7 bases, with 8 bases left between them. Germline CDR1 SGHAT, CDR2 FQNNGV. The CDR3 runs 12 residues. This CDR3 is CASSSLGNEQFF. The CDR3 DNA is TGTGCCAGCAGCTCCCTAGGGAATGAGCAGTTCTTC.

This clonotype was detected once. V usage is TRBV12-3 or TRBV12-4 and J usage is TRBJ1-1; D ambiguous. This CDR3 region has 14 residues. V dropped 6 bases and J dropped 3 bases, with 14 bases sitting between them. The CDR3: CASSLGLRYTEAFF. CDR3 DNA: TGTGCCAGCAGCTTGGGCTTGAGGTACACTGAAGCTTTCTTT.

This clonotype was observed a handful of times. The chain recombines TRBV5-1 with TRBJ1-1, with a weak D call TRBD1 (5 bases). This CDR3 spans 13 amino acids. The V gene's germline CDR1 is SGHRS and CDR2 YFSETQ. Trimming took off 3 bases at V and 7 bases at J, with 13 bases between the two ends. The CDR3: CASSSGPSYEAFF. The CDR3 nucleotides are TGCGCCAGCAGCTCGGGACCGTCGTATGAAGCTTTCTTT.

CDR3 protein: CATTGVPQTQYF. The CDR3 DNA follows: TGTGCCACTACAGGGGTTCCGCAGACCCAGTACTTC. V gene TRBV2 combines with J gene TRBJ2-5; 7 nucleotides agree with TRBD1. The CDR3 has 12 residues. Unmatched junction bases numbered 8, after V lost 10 bases and J lost 6 bases. Per germline, CDR1 SNHLY and CDR2 FYNNEI.

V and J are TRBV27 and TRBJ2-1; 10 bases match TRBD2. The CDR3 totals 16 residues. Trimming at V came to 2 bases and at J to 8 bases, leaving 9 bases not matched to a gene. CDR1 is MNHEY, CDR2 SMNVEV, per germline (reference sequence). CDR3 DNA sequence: TGTGCCAGCAGTTTAGCCCGGAGGACTAGCGGCGATGAGCAGTTCTTC. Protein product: CASSLARRTSGDEQFF.

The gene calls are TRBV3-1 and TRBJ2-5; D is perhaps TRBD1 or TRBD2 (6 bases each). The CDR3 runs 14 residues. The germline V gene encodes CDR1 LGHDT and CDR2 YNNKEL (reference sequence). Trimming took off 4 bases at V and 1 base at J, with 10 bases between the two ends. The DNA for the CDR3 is TGTGCCAGCAGCCCCCCGGGGGCCCAAGAGACCCAGTACTTC. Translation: CASSPPGAQETQYF.

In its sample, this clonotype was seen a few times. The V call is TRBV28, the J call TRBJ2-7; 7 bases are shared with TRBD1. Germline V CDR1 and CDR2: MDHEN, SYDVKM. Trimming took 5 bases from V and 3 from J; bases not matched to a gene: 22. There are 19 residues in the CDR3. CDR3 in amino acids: CASSLKLGGSPLGNYEQYF. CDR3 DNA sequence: TGTGCCAGCAGTCTCAAATTAGGGGGCTCCCCCCTGGGTAACTACGAGCAGTACTTC.

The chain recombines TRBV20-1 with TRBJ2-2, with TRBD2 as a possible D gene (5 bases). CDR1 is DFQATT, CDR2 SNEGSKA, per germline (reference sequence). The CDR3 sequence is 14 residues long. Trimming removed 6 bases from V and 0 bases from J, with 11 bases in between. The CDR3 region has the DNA TGCAGTGCCGTAGCGCTTGCGAACACCGGGGAGCTGTTTTTT. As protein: CSAVALANTGELFF.

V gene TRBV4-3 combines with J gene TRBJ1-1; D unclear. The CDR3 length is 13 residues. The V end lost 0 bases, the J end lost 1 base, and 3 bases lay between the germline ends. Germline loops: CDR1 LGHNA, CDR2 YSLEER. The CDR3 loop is CASSQDPNTEAFF. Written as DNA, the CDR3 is TGCGCCAGCAGCCAAGATCCGAACACTGAAGCTTTCTTT.

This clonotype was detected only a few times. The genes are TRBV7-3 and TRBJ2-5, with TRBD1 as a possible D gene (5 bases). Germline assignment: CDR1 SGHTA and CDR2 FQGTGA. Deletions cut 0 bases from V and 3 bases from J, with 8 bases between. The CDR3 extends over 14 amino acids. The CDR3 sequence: CASSLTGAEETQYF. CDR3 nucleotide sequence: TGTGCCAGCAGCTTAACTGGGGCAGAAGAGACCCAGTACTTC.